The T cell receptor beta chain described here comes from a study of T cell responses to AZD1222 COVID-19 vaccine. Looking at the study overall: Pooling of second doses given at about 4 or about 12 weeks was done.

Study-level points and caveats: Just a handful of AZD1222 recipients were seropositive at baseline. Increases in Spike-specific TCR breadth and depth were seen after two AZD1222 doses. A mostly white British donor set with more females was recruited, and clonal diversity was possibly underestimated.

CDR3 size: 13 residues. V was pared by 6 bases and J by 7 bases, with 8 bases of the junction left unmatched. Looked up from germline, CDR1 is MDHEN and CDR2 is SYDVKM. The table came from immunoSEQ multiplex PCR; TCRdb's copy has only in-frame clones and leaves some out. The table lists 120,000 or so clones, about 89% of them singletons. On this clone itself: No antigen is known for it.

The chain employs TRBV28 and TRBJ2-7; 8 positions agree with TRBD1. The specimen was peripheral blood, collected on day 0 of AZD1222 vaccination. This clonotype originated in an adult in good health. The CDR3 sequence is CASRRTGLGEQYF. CDR3 DNA sequence: TGTGCCAGCAGACGGACAGGGTTGGGAGAGCAGTACTTC. Using reference TRBV28 and TRBJ2-7 for the parts outside the CDR3, the full variable domain is DVKVTQSSRYLVKRTGEKVFLECVQDMDHENMFWYRQDPGLGLRLIYFSYDVKMKEKGDIPEGYSVSREKKERFSLILESASTNQTSMYLCASRRTGLGEQYFGPGTRLTVT.